The rows below give T cell receptor beta chains drawn from one sample of a study of CD8+ T cells in alopecia areata. Assay: immunoSEQ multiplex PCR; the TCRdb copy retains only in-frame clones and omits some. The table has roughly 150,000 clones, approximately 53% seen once. The sample here was CD8+ T cells sorted from blood, taken at week 0. These receptors all stem from a human donor with alopecia areata. The conserved cysteine and the conserved F or W are not part of the CDR3 here. Size is stated for part of the rows, as once, few or many counts, or as a class when the clone is expanded.

.	TRBV30	TRBJ2-3	9	ALRITDTQY
few	TRBV14	TRBJ1-2	14	ASSQDLGLLTGGYT
.	TRBV5-1	TRBJ2-7	12	ASRIRGGLYEQY
few	TRBV13	TRBJ2-3	14	ASFSQGALGTDTQY
.	TRBV30	TRBJ1-1	12	AWSVGQGYTEAF
.	TRBV29-1	TRBJ1-2	12	SVPGGQFPYGYT
.	TRBV29-1	TRBJ1-2	12	SVVSDSINYGYT
.	TRBV15	TRBJ1-6	11	ATSRLRDSPLH
.	TRBV5-6	TRBJ1-1	13	ASSSGLGMNTEAF
.	TRBV4-1	TRBJ1-1	12	ASSLTGQGTEAF
few	TRBV4-3	TRBJ2-1	12	ASSQAGGGDEQF
.	TRBV13	TRBJ1-1	9	ASSLGVLAF
.	TRBV7-3	TRBJ2-3	13	ASGTSGGSTDTQY